The clone carrying this T cell receptor (beta chain) was picked up a small number of times. The entry originates in a study of blood T cell repertoires in COVID-19. Study details: The cDNA or gDNA used as material had been derived from T cells, B-cell-depleted T cells, or PBMCs.

Seattle's enrolled individuals joined amid active infection and were then monitored longitudinally. Original analysis: Reference gene primer amplification yielded estimated nucleated cell counts. The method was immunoSEQ multiplex PCR; TCRdb's version includes in-frame clones alone and lacks a portion of them. Clone size and V and J calls were adopted from that table, with D and trimming inferred from the DNA. The data show around 90,000 clones, 80% to 90% seen once. The TCR originated in a man aged 50 to 60 with COVID-19, enrolled during active disease. Source material: peripheral blood.

CDR3 nucleotide sequence: TGCGCCAGCAGGGACAGTAGCAATCAGCCCCAGCATTTT. This encodes CASRDSSNQPQHF. The chain couples TRBV10-1 to TRBJ1-5; D might be TRBD1 (6 bases). CDR1 and CDR2 from the germline V gene are WNHNN and SYGVQD (reference sequence). V dropped 6 bases and J dropped 0 bases, with 6 bases sitting between them. The CDR3 is 13 amino acids.